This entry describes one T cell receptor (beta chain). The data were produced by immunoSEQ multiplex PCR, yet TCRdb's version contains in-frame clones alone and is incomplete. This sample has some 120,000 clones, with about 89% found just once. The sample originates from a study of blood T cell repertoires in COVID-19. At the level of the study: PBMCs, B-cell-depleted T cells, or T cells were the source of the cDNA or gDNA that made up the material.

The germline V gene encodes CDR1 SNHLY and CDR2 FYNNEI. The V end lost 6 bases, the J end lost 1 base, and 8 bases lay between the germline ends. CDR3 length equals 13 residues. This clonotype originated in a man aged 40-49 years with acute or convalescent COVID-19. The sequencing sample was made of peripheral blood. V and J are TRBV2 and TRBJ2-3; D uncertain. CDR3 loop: CASRADGTDTQYF. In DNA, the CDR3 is TGTGCCAGCAGAGCCGATGGCACAGATACGCAGTATTTT.